This T cell receptor beta chain emerged from a study of cytomegalovirus exposure and HLA in healthy donors. Whole-study results and caveats: Relative to the approximately 670-donor mean, N-insertions were reportedly fewer in an Asian-associated ancestry cluster in a later analysis. Common viral pathogens seemed to be connected with several of the most significant clusters, according to a later analysis.

Concerning this clone itself: Its antigen is as yet unknown.

The PCR had 60 Vbeta and 13 Jbeta primers. The protocol was immunoSEQ multiplex PCR, while the TCRdb copy is restricted to in-frame clones and leaves out a portion. The table includes about 130,000 clones, approximately 80% detected once. The TCR sequence derives from a man between 18 and 29 years old in good health and CMV-seronegative. Source material: PBMCs.

The CDR3 is CASSQGRGITF. The DNA for the CDR3 is TGTGCCAGCAGCCAAGGAAGAGGGATCACCTTC. The V gene is TRBV14, the J gene TRBJ1-2; D remains unclear. This CDR3 contains 11 residues. Germline V gives CDR1 SGHDN, CDR2 FVKESK. The V and J ends lost 1 base and 13 bases respectively, with 10 bases between them.